The clone carrying this T cell receptor (beta chain) appeared a single time. Authors' data handling: Counts of nucleated cells, estimated from reference gene primer amplification, were obtained. Only in-frame clones appear in the TCRdb table, and some are missing; sequencing was by immunoSEQ multiplex PCR. Clone size and the V and J calls come from that table; the DNA yielded D and trimming. This repertoire shows around 93,000 clones, less than 95% found once; its top ten account for about 6.7%. Germline V gene data show CDR1 as MNHEY and CDR2 as SVGAGI. The CDR3 runs to 14 residues. V lost 6 bases to trimming and J lost 7 bases, with 16 bases between them. This entry is derived from a study of blood T cell repertoires in COVID-19. The overall study: Material from acute and convalescent COVID-19 was sourced from the United States, Italy and Spain. T cells, B-cell-depleted T cells, or PBMCs supplied cDNA or gDNA.

Seattle-derived patients entered the study during active infection and were followed longitudinally. The rearrangement uses TRBV6-5 and TRBJ1-3, with a tentative D call TRBD1 (6 bases). Sequenced sample: peripheral blood. The origin of this receptor is a man aged 18-30 years with COVID-19, enrolled during active disease. CDR3: CASSLTGTSNTIYF. In nucleotides, the CDR3 is TGTGCCAGCAGCCTTACCGGGACATCGAACACCATATATTTT.